A single sample is the source of the 16 T cell receptor beta chains below, sequenced in a study of T cell responses to AZD1222 COVID-19 vaccine. Here immunoSEQ multiplex PCR was the method, and the copy in TCRdb shows in-frame clones only, minus some. The sample holds tens of thousands of clones, roughly 84% seen once. Sequenced material: peripheral blood, taken on day 0 of MenACWY control vaccination. All receptors derive from an adult in good health.

The chain employs TRBV19 and TRBJ1-4; 9 nucleotides align to TRBD1. The V and J ends lost 4 bases and 2 bases, in that order; junction bases with no gene match: 14. This CDR3 comprises 19 residues. The germline CDR1 and CDR2 sequences are LNHDA and SQIVND (reference sequence). The CDR3 loop reads CASSTLPRQGGATNEKLFF. The CDR3 DNA sequence: TGTGCCAGTAGTACCCTACCCCGACAGGGGGGAGCCACTAATGAAAAACTGTTTTTT.

This clone was recorded only once. J is TRBJ1-1 and V is TRBV5-6, with 7 bases that match TRBD1. The J segment lost 5 bases and the V segment lost 4 bases, leaving 11 bases of the junction unmatched. In germline, CDR1 is SGHDT, CDR2 YYEEEE. The CDR3 has 15 amino acids. The CDR3 spells CASSLTQGMRTEAFF. In DNA form, the CDR3 reads TGTGCCAGCAGCCTGACACAGGGGATGAGGACTGAAGCTTTCTTT. Full variable domain (rest looked up from reference TRBV5-6 and TRBJ1-1): DAGVTQSPTHLIKTRGQQVTLRCSPKSGHDTVSWYQQALGQGPQFIFQYYEEEERQRGNFPDRFSGHQFPNYSSELNVNALLLGDSALYLCASSLTQGMRTEAFFGQGTRLTVV.

Only one count was recorded for this clone. The chain combines TRBV7-3 with TRBJ1-2; D gene ambiguous. CDR1 and CDR2 (germline): SGHTA, FQGTGA. The CDR3 runs to 17 residues. With 5 bases removed from V and 8 bases from J, the gap between germline ends came to 27 bases. The DNA of the CDR3 is TGTGCCAGCAGCCCGCATCTGGGCGTATTCCGTCATGGGGGCTACACCTTC. Translation gives CASSPHLGVFRHGGYTF.

This clone was seen many times. V gene TRBV5-1 combines with J gene TRBJ1-2, with D perhaps TRBD1 (6 bases). The CDR3 is 14 amino acids. Trimming stripped 4 bases from V and 4 bases from J, with 14 bases between. Germline V gives CDR1 SGHRS, CDR2 YFSETQ. The CDR3 reads CASSLGQTGYGYTF. CDR3 nucleotide sequence: TGCGCCAGCAGCCTCGGACAGACCGGCTATGGCTACACCTTC.

The chain recombines TRBV19 with TRBJ1-5, with a possible D match to TRBD1 (6 bases). Looked up from germline, CDR1 is LNHDA and CDR2 is SQIVND (reference sequence). CDR3 size: 16 residues. Trimming cost V 0 bases and J 4 bases, with 13 bases left between them. CDR3 region: CASSIDRGGRNQPQHF. The CDR3 region has the DNA TGTGCCAGTAGTATAGATCGGGGGGGGCGTAATCAGCCCCAGCATTTT.

The chain couples TRBV25-1 to TRBJ1-1; D is unresolved. V lost 2 bases and J 1 base, leaving 5 bases between the germline ends. CDR3 length equals 13 residues. The germline V gene encodes CDR1 MGHDK and CDR2 SYGVNS. In DNA form, the CDR3 reads TGTGCCAGCAGTGAAAGGAGGAACACTGAAGCTTTCTTT. It encodes CASSERRNTEAFF.

The chain recombines TRBV10-3 with TRBJ1-1; D gene uncertain. Trimming took 4 bases from V and 0 from J, leaving 6 bases between them. The CDR3 sequence is 13 residues long. Germline-derived CDR1 and CDR2 are ENHRY and SYGVKD. For the CDR3, the DNA is TGTGCCATCAGTGGGTCGTTGAACACTGAAGCTTTCTTT. Its protein product is CAISGSLNTEAFF.

This CDR3 reads CASPLGGEKLFF. CDR3 DNA sequence: TGTGCCAGTCCCCTGGGGGGTGAAAAACTGTTTTTT. The chain uses TRBV25-1 and TRBJ1-4, with D possibly being TRBD1 (5 bases). The CDR3 spans 12 residues. From germline, CDR1 is MGHDK and CDR2 SYGVNS. V lost 9 bases and J lost 7, with 12 bases in between.

CDR3 loop: CSAPTSGGWNTQYF. DNA for the CDR3: TGCAGCGCCCCGACTAGCGGGGGCTGGAATACGCAGTATTTT. V gene TRBV29-1 combines with J gene TRBJ2-3, with 12 bases aligning to TRBD2. The CDR3 has 14 residues. In germline, CDR1 is SQVTM, CDR2 ANQGSEA. The V segment lost 7 bases and the J segment 7 bases; nucleotides outside the gene matches: 9.

The genes are TRBV12-3 or TRBV12-4 and TRBJ1-2, with D unresolved. The germline V and J ends were trimmed by 6 bases and 8 bases, with 16 bases remaining between them. This CDR3 comprises 13 residues. The CDR3: CASRPPGDSGYTF. CDR3 nucleotides: TGTGCCAGCAGACCACCGGGCGACTCCGGCTACACCTTC.

The chain employs TRBV7-2 and TRBJ1-6, with D perhaps matching TRBD1 (5 bases). CDR3 size: 13 residues. Trimming cost V 2 bases and J 7 bases, with 6 bases left between them. Germline values: CDR1 SGHTA, CDR2 FQGNSA. The CDR3 region is CASSLKGNSPLHF. CDR3 sequence (DNA): TGTGCCAGCAGCTTAAAGGGGAATTCACCCCTCCACTTT.

The rearrangement links TRBV10-3 to TRBJ2-1, with D possibly matching TRBD1 (5 bases). V was pared by 2 bases and J by 8 bases, with 10 bases between. Germline values: CDR1 ENHRY, CDR2 SYGVKD. The CDR3 spans 13 residues. The CDR3 DNA sequence: TGTGCCATCAGTGAGCGCCAGGGCCATGAGCAGTTCTTC. It translates to CAISERQGHEQFF.

The chain joins TRBV7-9 to TRBJ2-3; 8 bases map to TRBD2. V gave up 11 bases and J gave up 2 bases; unmatched junction bases: 9. Germline-derived CDR1 and CDR2 are SEHNR and FQNEAQ (reference sequence). This CDR3 spans 14 amino acids. CDR3 sequence: CAGTSGPYTDTQYF. CDR3 nucleotide sequence: TGTGCCGGAACTAGCGGACCGTACACAGATACGCAGTATTTT.

The chain joins TRBV21-1 to TRBJ2-7; the tabulated D call, TRBD2, remains unverified against the DNA. TRBV21-1 is recorded as a pseudogene. This CDR3 is 16 amino acids long. CDR3 sequence reads: CASSKTHTRFSYEQYV. The CDR3, as DNA: TGTGCCAGCAGCAAAACCCATACTCGATTCTCCTACGAGCAGTACGTC.

The chain couples TRBV5-5 to TRBJ2-1; possible D gene TRBD1, 6 bases. The V end was cut by 0 bases, the J end by 6 bases, with 7 bases between. Germline loops: CDR1 SGHKS, CDR2 YYEKEE (reference sequence). This CDR3 has 13 amino acids. The chain's CDR3 is CASSLGDINEQFF. The CDR3 coding sequence is TGTGCCAGCAGCTTGGGGGACATCAATGAGCAGTTCTTC. Combining the CDR3 with reference TRBV5-5 and TRBJ2-1 gives the whole variable domain DAGVTQSPTHLIKTRGQQVTLRCSPISGHKSVSWYQQVLGQGPQFIFQYYEKEERGRGNFPDRFSARQFPNYSSELNVNALLLGDSALYLCASSLGDINEQFFGPGTRLTVL.

A single count supports this clone. The rearrangement links TRBV12-3 or TRBV12-4 to TRBJ2-2; unclear D gene. CDR3 length: 12 amino acids. The V gene lost 6 bases and the J gene lost 6 bases, with 8 bases spanning the gap. The CDR3 coding sequence is TGTGCCAGCAGAAGGAGTGCCGGGGAGCTGTTTTTT. Amino acid sequence: CASRRSAGELFF.